This passage covers 24 T cell receptor beta chains from one sample sequenced in a study of CD8+ T cells in alopecia areata. Isolated RNA was reverse transcribed into cDNA used as the sequencing template. Assay: immunoSEQ multiplex PCR; the TCRdb copy retains only in-frame clones and omits some. The sample yields over 150,000 clones, about 63% seen once. Material: CD4+ T cells sorted from blood, obtained at week 0. The receptors shown here come from a human donor with alopecia areata.

This chain joins TRBV4-2 and TRBJ1-1; possible D gene TRBD1, 5 bases. Germline V gene sequence: CDR1 LGHNA, CDR2 YNFKEQ. This CDR3 contains 14 residues. Trimming pared 4 bases from V and 1 base from J, leaving 10 bases between. DNA for the CDR3: TGTGCCAGCAGCCGTACTGACAGGAACACTGAAGCTTTCTTT. It yields the protein CASSRTDRNTEAFF.

The chain recombines TRBV25-1 with TRBJ2-3; D remains unclear. The germline V and J ends were trimmed by 0 bases and 1 base, with 5 bases remaining between them. The CDR3 runs to 14 residues. Germline CDR1 is MGHDK and CDR2 is SYGVNS. The CDR3: CASSEYWGTDTQYF. CDR3 nucleotide sequence: TGTGCCAGCAGTGAATATTGGGGCACAGATACGCAGTATTTT.

The chain joins TRBV27 to TRBJ2-5, with D perhaps matching TRBD2 (6 bases). This CDR3 spans 13 amino acids. The ends were cut back, 3 bases at V and 5 bases at J, with 10 bases in the middle. CDR1 and CDR2 (germline): MNHEY, SMNVEV (reference sequence). The CDR3 DNA is TGTGCCAGCAGTTTCCGGGGGACGGAGACCCAGTACTTC. It encodes CASSFRGTETQYF.

For the CDR3, the DNA is TGTGCCAGCAGTAGCACTAACTATGGCTACACCTTC. It translates to CASSSTNYGYTF. This chain links TRBV2 with TRBJ1-2, with unresolved D. Germline-derived CDR1 and CDR2 are SNHLY and FYNNEI. V lost 5 bases and J lost 0, with 4 bases in between. The CDR3 consists of 12 residues. The variable domain in full, completed from reference TRBV2 and TRBJ1-2, reads EPEVTQTPSHQVTQMGQEVILRCVPISNHLYFYWYRQILGQKVEFLVSFYNNEISEKSEIFDDQFSVERPDGSNFTLKIRSTKLEDSAMYFCASSSTNYGYTFGSGTRLTVV.

CDR3 bases: TGTGCCAGCAGCAAGGGGGGCTCGTACTATGGCTACACCTTC. It yields the protein CASSKGGSYYGYTF. The genes are TRBV25-1 and TRBJ1-2, with TRBD1 as a possible D gene (6 bases). The CDR3 spans 14 residues. Trimming cost V 6 bases and J 3 bases, with 14 bases left between them. Germline V gene lookup returns CDR1 MGHDK and CDR2 SYGVNS.

J is TRBJ1-6 and V is TRBV4-1; D possibly corresponds to TRBD1 (5 bases). Germline V gene lookup returns CDR1 MGHRA and CDR2 YSYEKL. Trimming took off 3 bases at V and 6 bases at J, with 24 bases between the two ends. The CDR3 runs 19 residues. The chain's CDR3 is CASSQGEAGWFTGNSPLHF. As DNA, the CDR3 is TGCGCCAGCAGCCAGGGGGAGGCAGGGTGGTTTACGGGTAATTCACCCCTCCACTTT.

The V call is TRBV7-3, the J call TRBJ2-7, with D possibly matching TRBD1 (6 bases). CDR1 and CDR2 (germline): SGHTA, FQGTGA. The V and J ends lost 5 bases and 4 bases respectively, with 12 bases between them. The CDR3 sequence is 13 residues long. The CDR3 DNA follows: TGTGCCAGCAGCCCATCCACAGGGTACGAGCAGTACTTC. Amino acid sequence: CASSPSTGYEQYF. Complete variable domain (other parts from reference TRBV7-3 and TRBJ2-7): GAGVSQTPSNKVTEKGKYVELRCDPISGHTALYWYRQSLGQGPEFLIYFQGTGAADDSGLPNDRFFAVRPEGSVSTLKIQRTERGDSAVYLCASSPSTGYEQYFGPGTRLTVT.

CDR3 in amino acids: CASSQSGSPLHF. The CDR3 DNA reads TGCGCCAGCAGTCAATCGGGTTCACCCCTCCACTTT. V gene TRBV23-1 combines with J gene TRBJ1-6; no reliable D call. TRBV23-1 is an ORF; its function is uncertain. The CDR3 is 12 amino acids. Trimming removed 0 bases from V and 9 bases from J, with 3 bases in between.

This clone has only a few counts. This rearrangement joins TRBV27 to TRBJ2-7; D is unresolved. Germline V gives CDR1 MNHEY, CDR2 SMNVEV (reference sequence). The V end lost 5 bases, the J end lost 0 bases, and 2 bases lay between the germline ends. The CDR3 is 11 amino acids. In DNA, the CDR3 is TGTGCCAGCAGTCTCTCCTACGAGCAGTACTTC. This encodes CASSLSYEQYF.

This rearrangement joins TRBV29-1 to TRBJ2-7; D perhaps matches TRBD1 (6 bases). The germline CDR1 and CDR2 sequences are SQVTM and ANQGSEA. This CDR3 has 13 amino acids. V dropped 5 bases and J dropped 2 bases, with 13 bases sitting between them. The CDR3 DNA is TGCAGCGTTAAAAACAGGGACCCCTACGAGCAGTACTTC. Translating gives CSVKNRDPYEQYF.

The chain is built from TRBV5-6 and TRBJ2-7; D is possibly TRBD1 (6 bases). Trimming pared 1 base from V and 3 bases from J, leaving 17 bases between. This CDR3 has 16 amino acids. Per the germline V gene, CDR1 is SGHDT and CDR2 is YYEEEE. CDR3 sequence: CASSLRTAPSLYEQYF. Here the CDR3 DNA reads TGTGCCAGCAGCTTGAGGACAGCTCCGTCCCTCTACGAGCAGTACTTC. Filled out from reference TRBV5-6 and TRBJ2-7, the complete variable domain reads DAGVTQSPTHLIKTRGQQVTLRCSPKSGHDTVSWYQQALGQGPQFIFQYYEEEERQRGNFPDRFSGHQFPNYSSELNVNALLLGDSALYLCASSLRTAPSLYEQYFGPGTRLTVT.

The table lists this clone with a few counts. The chain is built from TRBV28 and TRBJ2-7; TRBD1 matches at 7 bases. Looked up from germline, CDR1 is MDHEN and CDR2 is SYDVKM. V lost 7 bases to trimming and J lost 0 bases; unmatched junction nucleotides: 12. This CDR3 region has 16 residues. CDR3: CASTSTGVQVSYEQYF. CDR3 DNA: TGTGCCAGCACCTCAACAGGGGTCCAAGTCTCCTACGAGCAGTACTTC.

The chain is built from TRBV2 and TRBJ2-4; 7 bases fit TRBD2. From germline, CDR1 is SNHLY and CDR2 FYNNEI. This CDR3 spans 11 amino acids. V lost 3 bases and J lost 10; bases outside the gene matches: 0. The CDR3 loop reads CASSEGGIQYF. The CDR3 DNA reads TGTGCCAGCAGTGAGGGAGGGATTCAGTACTTC. Drawing the rest from reference TRBV2 and TRBJ2-4, the complete variable domain is EPEVTQTPSHQVTQMGQEVILRCVPISNHLYFYWYRQILGQKVEFLVSFYNNEISEKSEIFDDQFSVERPDGSNFTLKIRSTKLEDSAMYFCASSEGGIQYFGAGTRLSVL.

CDR3 in DNA: TGCAGCGTTGAAAGACAGGGGCTCATGAACACTGAAGCTTTCTTT. It translates to CSVERQGLMNTEAFF. The gene calls are TRBV29-1 and TRBJ1-1; 8 nucleotides line up with TRBD1. With 2 bases clipped from V and 0 bases from J, the junction kept 5 bases outside the gene matches. The germline V gene has CDR1 SQVTM and CDR2 ANQGSEA. The CDR3 spans 15 residues. The variable domain in full, with the rest retrieved from reference TRBV29-1 and TRBJ1-1, is SAVISQKPSRDICQRGTSLTIQCQVDSQVTMMFWYRQQPGQSLTLIATANQGSEATYESGFVIDKFPISRPNLTFSTLTVSNMSPEDSSIYLCSVERQGLMNTEAFFGQGTRLTVV.

The chain carries TRBV7-3 and TRBJ2-2; no definite D call. Germline values: CDR1 SGHTA, CDR2 FQGTGA. Trimming cost V 4 bases and J 0 bases, with 12 bases left between them. The CDR3 spans 16 residues. Written as DNA, the CDR3 is TGTGCCAGCAGCTCCCGGACCGGTGCGAACACCGGGGAGCTGTTTTTT. Its protein product is CASSSRTGANTGELFF.

This clone occurred a few times. The rearrangement uses TRBV6-4 and TRBJ2-2; 9 nucleotides align to TRBD1. V lost 5 bases, J lost 4 bases, and 5 bases stayed unmatched. The CDR3 contains 15 residues. Germline assignment: CDR1 MRHNA and CDR2 SNTAGT. The CDR3 protein is CASSPGQGGTGELFF. CDR3 DNA: TGTGCCAGCAGTCCGGGACAGGGTGGCACCGGGGAGCTGTTTTTT.

In the case of this clone: Different DNA sequences within this sample yield the same CDR3. The chain is built from TRBV30 and TRBJ1-5, with no clear D. The V gene's germline CDR1 is GTSNPN and CDR2 SVGIG (reference sequence). Trimming left V 0 bases short and J 7 bases short, with 10 bases between. CDR3 length: 13 residues. The CDR3 DNA is TGTGCCTGGAGTGTATTGGGGAACCAGCCCCAGCATTTT. Its protein is CAWSVLGNQPQHF.

The V call is TRBV19, the J call TRBJ2-1; the D gene is possibly TRBD2 (6 bases). Germline V gives CDR1 LNHDA, CDR2 SQIVND (reference sequence). This CDR3 has 13 residues. The germline V and J ends were trimmed by 7 bases and 10 bases, with 17 bases remaining between them. This chain's CDR3 is CASTVTSGGEQFF. The CDR3 DNA reads as TGTGCCAGTACCGTGACCTCCGGGGGAGAGCAGTTCTTC. Filled out from reference TRBV19 and TRBJ2-1, the complete variable domain reads DGGITQSPKYLFRKEGQNVTLSCEQNLNHDAMYWYRQDPGQGLRLIYYSQIVNDFQKGDIAEGYSVSREKKESFPLTVTSAQKNPTAFYLCASTVTSGGEQFFGPGTRLTVL.

This clone was found a few times. This sequence joins TRBV19 and TRBJ2-1; 9 bases match TRBD2. The CDR3 extends over 14 amino acids. V lost 7 bases, J lost 4 bases, and 5 bases stayed unmatched. Germline V gene lookup returns CDR1 LNHDA and CDR2 SQIVND (reference sequence). For the CDR3, the DNA is TGTGCCAGTATTAGTAGCGGGGGATACAATGAGCAGTTCTTC. Its translation is CASISSGGYNEQFF.

The chain combines TRBV27 with TRBJ2-3, with a weak D call TRBD1 (5 bases). CDR1 is MNHEY, CDR2 SMNVEV, per germline (reference sequence). This CDR3 is 14 amino acids long. V gave up 5 bases and J gave up 6 bases, with 15 bases separating them. CDR3 sequence reads: CASSDSLTTDTQYF. CDR3 coding DNA: TGTGCCAGCAGTGACAGCCTCACGACGGATACGCAGTATTTT.

The chain couples TRBV30 to TRBJ2-1; a possible D gene is TRBD1 (5 bases). V was clipped by 8 bases and J by 7 bases, with 24 bases between them. This CDR3 has 15 residues. Germline CDR1 is GTSNPN and CDR2 is SVGIG (reference sequence). The CDR3 spells CARGLWAGLWNEQFF. Written as DNA, the CDR3 is TGTGCCAGGGGCCTTTGGGCAGGGCTTTGGAATGAGCAGTTCTTC.

This clone was counted between two and nine times. This chain uses TRBV27 with TRBJ1-2; 10 nucleotides align to TRBD1. Germline assignment: CDR1 MNHEY and CDR2 SMNVEV (reference sequence). Unmatched junction bases numbered 11, after V lost 5 bases and J lost 8 bases. The CDR3 is made up of 15 amino acids. CDR3 residues: CASSPLDRGWKGYTF. DNA of the CDR3: TGTGCCAGCAGTCCACTGGACAGGGGGTGGAAAGGCTACACCTTC.

DNA for the CDR3: TGTGCCAGCAGCGTAATTGGACAGGGGGCACCGGAGACCCAGTACTTC. Translating gives CASSVIGQGAPETQYF. This chain uses TRBV9 with TRBJ2-5; 11 bases map to TRBD1. This CDR3 has 16 amino acids. CDR1 is SGDLS and CDR2 is YYNGEE in the germline V gene. V shed 1 base, J shed 5 bases, and the junction held 7 bases outside the gene matches.

The sample holds a few counts of this clone. V and J are TRBV4-2 and TRBJ1-3, with TRBD1 matching over 8 bases. V lost 7 bases, J lost 4 bases, and 6 bases stayed unmatched. Germline values: CDR1 LGHNA, CDR2 YNFKEQ. The length of the CDR3 is 14 residues. The CDR3 DNA follows: TGTGCCAGCACCCAGACAGGGGAAGGAAACACCATATATTTT. Translated, it gives CASTQTGEGNTIYF.